This entry lists 9 T cell receptor beta chains sequenced from one sample in a study of cytomegalovirus exposure and HLA in healthy donors. Using immunoSEQ multiplex PCR, the repertoire was profiled, and TCRdb retains in-frame clones only, with some absent. The repertoire includes over 100,000 clones, 85% to 90% of them detected once, and about 6% sits in the top ten. Specimen: PBMCs. These receptors all come from a woman younger than 35 in good health and CMV-seropositive.

The V and J genes are TRBV10-3 and TRBJ2-1; 12 nucleotides line up with TRBD2. The germline V gene has CDR1 ENHRY and CDR2 SYGVKD. Trimming cost V 2 bases and J 10 bases; bases outside gene matches: 6. The length of the CDR3 is 15 residues. The CDR3 reads CAISEGLAGGREQFF. CDR3 nucleotide sequence: TGTGCCATCAGTGAGGGGCTAGCGGGAGGGCGGGAGCAGTTCTTC.

This clone was seen a single time. J is TRBJ2-1 and V is TRBV18, with 9 bases identical to TRBD2. The V gene's germline CDR1 is KGHSH and CDR2 LQKENI. The V segment lost 2 bases and the J segment 7 bases; nucleotides outside the gene matches: 6. This CDR3 spans 15 amino acids. CDR3 bases: TGTGCCAGCTCACCAAGTGCGGGAGGGGGAAATGAGCAGTTCTTC. Protein sequence: CASSPSAGGGNEQFF. The whole variable domain, filled in from reference TRBV18 and TRBJ2-1, reads NAGVMQNPRHLVRRRGQEARLRCSPMKGHSHVYWYRQLPEEGLKFMVYLQKENIIDESGMPKERFSAEFPKEGPSILRIQQVVRGDSAAYFCASSPSAGGGNEQFFGPGTRLTVL.

The V call is TRBV9, the J call TRBJ2-5; the match to TRBD1 covers 7 bases. V lost 5 bases, J lost 2 bases, and 9 bases stayed unmatched. The CDR3 totals 15 residues. Germline CDR1 reads SGDLS; CDR2 reads YYNGEE. CDR3 residues: CASSRGGSQQETQYF. CDR3 DNA sequence: TGTGCCAGCAGTAGAGGGGGCAGCCAACAAGAGACCCAGTACTTC. Drawing the rest from reference TRBV9 and TRBJ2-5, the complete variable domain is DSGVTQTPKHLITATGQRVTLRCSPRSGDLSVYWYQQSLDQGLQFLIQYYNGEERAKGNILERFSAQQFPDLHSELNLSSLELGDSALYFCASSRGGSQQETQYFGPGTRLLVL.

V gene TRBV4-2 combines with J gene TRBJ2-7, with TRBD1 matching 9 bases. This CDR3 is 16 amino acids long. From germline, CDR1 is LGHNA and CDR2 YNFKEQ. Losses at the gene ends were 0 bases for V and 3 bases for J; bases not matched to a gene: 6. The CDR3 spells CASSQEGTGFNYEQYF. The CDR3 nucleotides are TGTGCCAGCAGCCAAGAAGGGACAGGGTTTAACTACGAGCAGTACTTC.

V is TRBV27 and J is TRBJ2-5; TRBD1 aligns across 7 bases. Germline V gene lookup returns CDR1 MNHEY and CDR2 SMNVEV (reference sequence). The V and J ends lost 10 bases and 5 bases, in that order; junction bases with no gene match: 13. CDR3 length: 14 amino acids. Here the CDR3 DNA reads TGTGCCACCCGACGACAGGGCTTGATTGAGACCCAGTACTTC. Translated, it gives CATRRQGLIETQYF.

In this sample, this clone turned up a few times. The chain combines TRBV5-1 with TRBJ1-1, with a possible D match to TRBD1 (6 bases). CDR1 and CDR2 (germline): SGHRS, YFSETQ. The germline V and J ends were trimmed by 4 bases and 3 bases, with 16 bases remaining between them. The CDR3 covers 15 residues. CDR3 nucleotide sequence: TGCGCCAGCAGCCGGAGTAAAGCAGGGGACACTGAAGCTTTCTTT. Its protein is CASSRSKAGDTEAFF.

This chain connects TRBV2 to TRBJ1-2, with 9 positions matching TRBD1. This CDR3 comprises 16 residues. Germline V gene sequence: CDR1 SNHLY, CDR2 FYNNEI. The ends lost 6 bases at V and 4 bases at J; junction bases unmatched: 12. CDR3 coding DNA: TGTGCCAGCAGCGCCGGGACAGGGTTTGGCAGCTATGGCTACACCTTC. Protein sequence: CASSAGTGFGSYGYTF.

The chain links TRBV6-5 to TRBJ2-1; D may be TRBD2 (5 bases). The CDR3 runs to 16 residues. V was shortened by 1 base and J by 0 bases, with 10 bases between the two germline ends. Looked up from germline, CDR1 is MNHEY and CDR2 is SVGAGI. CDR3 nucleotides: TGTGCCAGCAGTTACTTGAGCGGACGCTCCTACAATGAGCAGTTCTTC. It codes for CASSYLSGRSYNEQFF.

The gene calls are TRBV6-6 and TRBJ1-4; the D is unclear. The CDR3 sequence is 12 residues long. V lost 7 bases and J 6 bases, leaving 9 bases between the germline ends. Germline V gene lookup returns CDR1 MNHNY and CDR2 SVGAGI (reference sequence). DNA for the CDR3: TGTGCCAGCACCCCGAGTGATGAAAAACTGTTTTTT. Residues: CASTPSDEKLFF.